This T cell receptor beta chain appears in the sequencing data of a study of cytomegalovirus exposure and HLA in healthy donors (dated by TCRdb to the late 2010s). At the level of the whole study: An earlier analysis of roughly 500 of the donors reported more than 250 Gb of sequence data and 100 million to 130 million unique TCR beta sequences from roughly 200 million T cells. Donor age, sex, ethnicity and CMV serostatus were compiled alongside the repertoire data. Because of strong linkage in the cohort, a handful of DR-DQ haplotypes were treated as single units for association and clustering. The study was designed to test whether signatures of past pathogen exposure could be identified by cataloging public T cell receptors. Roughly 310 gigabases of sequencing data and approximately 84 million unique TCR sequences were included in an early release covering roughly 600 HLA-typed donors. HLA typing covered class I and class II loci at four-digit resolution. Typing coverage varied by locus: roughly 629-630 donors for A, B, C, DRB1 and DQB1; approximately 500 for DQA1; around 610 for DPA1; roughly 470 for DPB1. In the later analysis, no new phenotypic data were used to find candidate immune exposures; instead, reliance was placed on TCR beta sequences and their occurrence across donors. Besides the first cohort of approximately 670 subjects, a separate validation cohort made up of over 95 different subjects was used. A later analysis re-analyzed previously published TCR beta repertoires from 500 to 700 donors and added high-resolution HLA genotyping to study TCR occurrence patterns. A later genetic analysis used genome-wide SNP genotypes for about three fifths of the 666 donors, treating that subset as a discovery cohort. The study combined high-throughput TCR immunosequencing, statistical association of individual TCRs with disease status, and machine learning to predict cytomegalovirus infection status. Among the approximately 430 genotyped donors, around 81% belonged to the genetic ancestry cluster associated with self-reported Caucasian donors. Among approximately 370 genotyped donors of the cohort, an average of approximately 240,000 unique TCR beta nucleotide sequences was sequenced per donor, of which approximately 19% were non-productive. Every repertoire in the discovery cohort had been generated on one and the same sequencing platform. To decide whether each TCR beta V gene segment behaved as functional or pseudogenic, an earlier analysis of over 500 of the donors relied on high-throughput TCR beta sequencing. Using immunosequencing, the study profiled T cell repertoires from some 670 subjects and related those repertoires to cytomegalovirus serostatus.

The library was obtained by the immunoSEQ multiplex PCR assay. The multiplex PCR relied on a mix of 60 forward primers for TCR Vbeta segments and 13 reverse primers for TCR Jbeta segments. The CDR3 region of rearranged TCR beta genes was amplified from genomic DNA with a multiplex PCR assay. On the Illumina HiSeq System, the amplified TCR beta libraries were sequenced as 87-base-pair reads. Turning to the authors' computational methods: Across the 666 repertoires, a later analysis counted 80 million or so unique TCR beta chains, some 11 million of which were shared by at least two donors. Raw reads were error-corrected and collapsed into unique sequences with a nearest-neighbor algorithm that merged closely related sequences to remove PCR and sequencing errors. V, D and J gene segments were assigned by aligning CDR3 sequences to IMGT reference sequences. Each retained sequence needed at least a six-nucleotide match to both a V gene segment and a J gene segment. A rearrangement counted as productive if the CDR3 had no stop codons and remained in frame with V and J, and every other rearrangement counted as non-productive. Following IMGT convention, CDR3 was defined as the stretch from the second conserved V-encoded cysteine up to the conserved J-encoded phenylalanine. The earlier analysis of some 540 of the donors excluded any sequence lacking an unambiguous match to a single V gene segment. In an earlier analysis of 587 of the donors, V segments were called functional above 56.7% productive rearrangements and were called segregating when the between-donor standard deviation exceeded 5%. A statistical classification framework was built to diagnose cytomegalovirus status from the catalog of TCR beta chain sequences. V and J gene assignment, in a later analysis, came from comparing TCR nucleotide sequences with IMGT/GENE-DB human TR gene sequences. A later analysis assigned CDR3 sequences and most-parsimonious VDJ recombination scenarios with the TCRdist pipeline. A later analysis defined each TCR beta chain by its CDR3 amino acid sequence plus V-gene family, and excluded reads lacking a unique V-gene family. As a way to deal with suspected cross-contamination and a sequencing artifact, a later analysis dropped 450 to 700 nucleotide sequences that were highly shared and had low generation probability. For each public chain, a later analysis derived a clonal expansion index from normalized ranks of inferred template counts within each repertoire. Generation probabilities in a later analysis came from a VDJ recombination model fitted to out-of-frame rearrangements, and those results were checked against IGoR. A later analysis scored TCR-TCR, TCR-HLA and TCR-CMV co-occurrence with hypergeometric tests, applying a repertoire-size bias correction to TCR pairs. In a later analysis, false discovery rates were estimated by permuting HLA or CMV assignments 20 times. In a later analysis, co-occurring TCRs were grouped using DBSCAN, with TCRdist sequence similarity added in when clustering inside HLA-allele-positive subsets. Repertoires with fewer than 30,000 or more than 120,000 public chains, plus five repertoires with anomalous nucleotide sharing, were excluded from co-occurrence clustering. This is the immuneACCESS table as TCRdb keeps it, with only in-frame sequences that have V and J called. A part of the clones is gone; compared with another copy, unresolved V genes explain less than half, and the rest is unexplained. The DNA gave D and trimming, while V, J and clone size come from that table. The sample contains some 180,000 clones, 75% to 85% of them found a single time. Over 1.1% of the sample is in the top ten clones.

In total, around 600 healthy bone marrow donors made up the cohort. At the time of sampling, all cohort members were nominally healthy, though unrecorded immune exposures were likely present. The donor was CMV seronegative and belonged to the group of 352 seronegative cohort members. A peripheral blood sample was collected from each donor, and TCR beta sequencing was performed on peripheral blood mononuclear cells. Genomic DNA was extracted from the blood cell samples with the Qiagen DNeasy Blood Extraction Kit. Concerning this clone itself: Its antigen specificity is not known. No base quality information exists; no much larger clone differs at one position.

Study-wide findings and limitations: Most TCR sequences were observed very rarely across donors, whereas some public TCRs were present in many individuals. A cluster of highly shared sequence variants was judged likely to be a technical artifact of the sequencing pipeline. Because HLA typing was unavailable for some donors at each locus, only the typed subset was used in association tests. An earlier analysis of several hundred of the donors showed that most TCR beta V segments appeared in productive rearrangements either about 87% or about 30% of the time, which broadly matched IMGT annotations. A further reported finding was that TCR beta sequences accurately predicted the HLA-A and HLA-B alleles for most subjects in the first cohort. A total of fewer than 200 TCR beta chains were listed by the study as associated with cytomegalovirus. Linkage disequilibrium might explain the correlated functional status among segregating V segments, but an unknown experimental factor could not be ruled out. The classifier was reported to diagnose cytomegalovirus status with high specificity and sensitivity in both the original and validation cohorts. Because counts were too low, about 17 rarely observed V segments, including chromosome 9 orphons, were excluded from the earlier analysis of several hundred of the donors. A later analysis found that TCR association rates varied across HLA loci, with DRB1 alleles showing the most associated TCRs and HLA-C alleles the fewest. It was suggested by the authors that the approach could potentially be generalized to other disease states and immunological phenotypes. This cohort had only TCR beta chains sequenced, and the lack of alpha or paired-chain data limited which features could be detected. According to a later analysis, parvovirus B19, influenza, CMV and Epstein-Barr virus appeared linked to several top co-occurrence clusters. In a later analysis, HLA-associated TCR beta chains showed more clonal expansion and lower generation probabilities than non-associated chains that were equally common. In a later genetic analysis, fewer N-insertions in productive TCRs were reported among donors in an Asian-associated ancestry cluster than the roughly 710-donor mean. Assigning TCR associations to individual alleles was difficult when HLA alleles, especially DR and DQ, strongly co-occurred. A later analysis associated about 16,000 TCR beta sequences with specific HLA alleles at a false discovery rate of 0.05. V-gene and J-gene trimming of TCR beta chains was associated with a missense DCLRE1C variant in a later genetic analysis, and the association was replicated in an independent cohort. Three of the identified cytomegalovirus-associated TCR beta chains were confirmed in vitro to be specific for cytomegalovirus antigens. The presence/absence analyses assumed that sequencing depth was roughly uniform across donors, and that assumption may not be true. In a later analysis, most CMV-associated TCR beta chains were found to appear HLA-restricted, with HLA associations seemingly driven largely by CMV exposure. For the cohort, immune exposure information was limited to CMV serostatus.

The sequence derives from a man aged 18-30 years in good health and CMV-seronegative. Sequencing input: PBMCs.

The CDR3 reads CASSLYGTGGTTGELFF. The DNA sequence is as follows: TGTGCCAGCAGTCTCTACGGGACAGGTGGGACCACCGGGGAGCTGTTTTTT. The rearrangement joined TRBV28 to TRBJ2-2; 8 bases in between match TRBD1. The CDR3 measures 17 amino acids from cysteine to phenylalanine. Only CDR3 DNA is held: 51 bases, read in frame from base 1. The germline V gene gives CDR1 as MDHEN and CDR2 as SYDVKM. Here V drops 5 bases and J drops 4 bases, and the junction holds 12 bases not matched to any gene. This CDR3, with the reference TRBV28 and TRBJ2-2 proteins standing in past its ends, gives the full variable domain DVKVTQSSRYLVKRTGEKVFLECVQDMDHENMFWYRQDPGLGLRLIYFSYDVKMKEKGDIPEGYSVSREKKERFSLILESASTNQTSMYLCASSLYGTGGTTGELFFGEGSRLTVL.